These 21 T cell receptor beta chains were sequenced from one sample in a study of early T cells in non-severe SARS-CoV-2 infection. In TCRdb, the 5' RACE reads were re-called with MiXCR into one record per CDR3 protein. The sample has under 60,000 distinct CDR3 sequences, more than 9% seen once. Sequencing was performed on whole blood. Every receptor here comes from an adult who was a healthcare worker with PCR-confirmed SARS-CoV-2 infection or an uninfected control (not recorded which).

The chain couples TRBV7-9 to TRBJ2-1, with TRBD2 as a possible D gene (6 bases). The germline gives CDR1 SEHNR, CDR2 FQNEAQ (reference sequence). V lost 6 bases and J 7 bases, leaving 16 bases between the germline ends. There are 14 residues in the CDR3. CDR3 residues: CASSPHWGENEQFF. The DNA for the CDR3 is TGTGCCAGCAGTCCTCATTGGGGGGAAAATGAGCAGTTCTTC.

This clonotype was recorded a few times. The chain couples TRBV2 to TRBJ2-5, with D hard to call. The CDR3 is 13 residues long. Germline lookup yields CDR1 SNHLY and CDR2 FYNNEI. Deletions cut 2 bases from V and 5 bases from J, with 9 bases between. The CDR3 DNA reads TGTGCCAGCAGTGAATTCCGCGGTGAGACCCAGTACTTC. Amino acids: CASSEFRGETQYF.

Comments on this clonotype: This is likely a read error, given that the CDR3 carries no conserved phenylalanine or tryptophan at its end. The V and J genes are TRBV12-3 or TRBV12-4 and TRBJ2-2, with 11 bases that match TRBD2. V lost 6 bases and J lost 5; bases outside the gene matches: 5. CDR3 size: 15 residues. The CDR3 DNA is TGTGCCAGCAGACTAGCGGGAGTTTGGACCGGGGAGCTGTTTCTT. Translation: CASRLAGVWTGELFL.

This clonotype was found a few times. The CDR3 DNA reads TGTGCCAGCAGTTTGGGGGGGCGATACACTGAAGCTTTCTTT. Translated: CASSLGGRYTEAFF. The rearrangement uses TRBV12-3 or TRBV12-4 and TRBJ1-1, with a possible D match to TRBD1 (6 bases). This CDR3 is 14 amino acids long. The ends were cut back, 3 bases at V and 3 bases at J, with 11 bases in the middle.

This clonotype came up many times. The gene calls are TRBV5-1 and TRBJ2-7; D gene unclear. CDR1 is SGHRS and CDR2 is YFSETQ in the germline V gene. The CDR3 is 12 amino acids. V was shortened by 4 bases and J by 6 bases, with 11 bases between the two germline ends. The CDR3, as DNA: TGCGCCAGCAGCGTTGGTCCGCTCGAGCAGTACTTC. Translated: CASSVGPLEQYF. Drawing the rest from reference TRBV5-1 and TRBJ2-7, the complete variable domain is KAGVTQTPRYLIKTRGQQVTLSCSPISGHRSVSWYQQTPGQGLQFLFEYFSETQRNKGNFPGRFSGRQFSNSRSEMNVSTLELGDSALYLCASSVGPLEQYFGPGTRLTVT.

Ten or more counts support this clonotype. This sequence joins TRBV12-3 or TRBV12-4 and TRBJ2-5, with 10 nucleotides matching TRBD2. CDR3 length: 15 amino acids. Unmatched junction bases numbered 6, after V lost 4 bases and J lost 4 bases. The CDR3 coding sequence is TGTGCCAGCAGTTCTCGACTAGCGGGTCGAGAGACCCAGTACTTC. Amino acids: CASSSRLAGRETQYF.

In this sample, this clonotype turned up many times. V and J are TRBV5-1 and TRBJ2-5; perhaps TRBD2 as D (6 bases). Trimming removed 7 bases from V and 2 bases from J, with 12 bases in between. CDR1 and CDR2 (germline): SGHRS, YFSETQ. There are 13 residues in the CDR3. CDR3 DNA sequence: TGCGCCAGCTCGGGGACTGTGCAAGAGACCCAGTACTTC. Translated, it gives CASSGTVQETQYF.

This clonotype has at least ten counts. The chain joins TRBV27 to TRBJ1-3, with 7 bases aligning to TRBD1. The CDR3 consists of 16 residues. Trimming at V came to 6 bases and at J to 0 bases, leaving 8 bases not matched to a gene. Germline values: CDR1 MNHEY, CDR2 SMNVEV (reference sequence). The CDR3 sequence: CASRPPGTVSGNTIYF. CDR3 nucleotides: TGTGCCAGCAGGCCCCCAGGGACAGTCTCTGGAAACACCATATATTTT.

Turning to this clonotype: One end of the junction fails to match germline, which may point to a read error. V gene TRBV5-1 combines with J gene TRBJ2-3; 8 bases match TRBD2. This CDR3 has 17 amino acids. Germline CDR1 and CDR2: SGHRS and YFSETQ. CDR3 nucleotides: TGCACCAGCAGCTTAATAATTAGCGGGGCCGGGGGAGATACGCAGTATTTT. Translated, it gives CTSSLIISGAGGDTQYF. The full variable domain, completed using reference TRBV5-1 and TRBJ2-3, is KAGVTQTPRYLIKTRGQQVTLSCSPISGHRSVSWYQQTPGQGLQFLFEYFSETQRNKGNFPGRFSGRQFSNSRSEMNVSTLELGDSALYLCTSSLIISGAGGDTQYFGPGTRLTVL.

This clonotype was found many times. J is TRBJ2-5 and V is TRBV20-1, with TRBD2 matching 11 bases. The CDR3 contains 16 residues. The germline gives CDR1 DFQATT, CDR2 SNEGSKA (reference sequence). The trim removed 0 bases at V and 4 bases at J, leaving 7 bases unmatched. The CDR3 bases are TGCAGTGCTAGAGATTTACTAGCGGGAGCCGCAGAGACCCAGTACTTC. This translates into CSARDLLAGAAETQYF.

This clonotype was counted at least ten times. The CDR3 bases are TGCAGCGTTGCCAGGAACACTGAAGCTTTCTTT. It yields the protein CSVARNTEAFF. V gene TRBV29-1 combines with J gene TRBJ1-1; no firm D call. The ends were cut back, 4 bases at V and 1 base at J, with 4 bases in the middle. CDR3 length: 11 amino acids. Germline V gene data show CDR1 as SQVTM and CDR2 as ANQGSEA.

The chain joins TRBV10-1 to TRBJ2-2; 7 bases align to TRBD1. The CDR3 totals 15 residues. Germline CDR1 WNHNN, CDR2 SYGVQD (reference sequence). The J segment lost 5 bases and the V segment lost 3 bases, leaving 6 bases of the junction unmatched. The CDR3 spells CASSDRQGITGELFF. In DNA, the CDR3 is TGCGCCAGCAGTGACCGACAGGGCATTACCGGGGAGCTGTTTTTT.

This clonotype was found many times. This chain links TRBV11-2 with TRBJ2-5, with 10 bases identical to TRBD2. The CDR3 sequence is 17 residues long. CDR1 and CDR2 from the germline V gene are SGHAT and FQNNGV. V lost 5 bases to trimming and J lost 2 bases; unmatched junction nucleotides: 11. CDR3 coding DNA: TGTGCCAGCAGCCCTGGGGTAGCGGGGGGCCCTCAAGAGACCCAGTACTTC. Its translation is CASSPGVAGGPQETQYF.

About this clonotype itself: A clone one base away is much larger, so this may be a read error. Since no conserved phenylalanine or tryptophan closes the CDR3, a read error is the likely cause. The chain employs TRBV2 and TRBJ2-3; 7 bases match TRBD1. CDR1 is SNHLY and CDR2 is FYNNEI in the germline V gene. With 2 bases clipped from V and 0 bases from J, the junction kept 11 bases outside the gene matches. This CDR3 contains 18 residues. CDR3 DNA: TGTGCCAGCAGTGAAACCGCCCGACAGGGTGCTAGCACAGATACGCAGTATTCT. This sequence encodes CASSETARQGASTDTQYS.

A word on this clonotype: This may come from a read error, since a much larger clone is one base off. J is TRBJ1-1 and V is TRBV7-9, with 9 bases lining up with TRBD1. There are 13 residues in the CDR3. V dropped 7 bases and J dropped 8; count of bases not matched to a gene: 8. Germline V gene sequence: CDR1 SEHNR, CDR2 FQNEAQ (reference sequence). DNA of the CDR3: TGTGCCAGCAACGATGTCGGGACAGGGGAAGCTTTCTTT. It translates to CASNDVGTGEAFF.

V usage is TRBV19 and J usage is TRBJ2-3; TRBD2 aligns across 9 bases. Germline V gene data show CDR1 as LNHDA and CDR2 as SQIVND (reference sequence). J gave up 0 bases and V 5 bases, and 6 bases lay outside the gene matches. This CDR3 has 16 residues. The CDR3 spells CASSVSGGASTDTQYF. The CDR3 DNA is TGTGCCAGTAGTGTTAGCGGGGGCGCGAGCACAGATACGCAGTATTTT. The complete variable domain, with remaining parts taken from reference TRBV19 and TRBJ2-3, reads DGGITQSPKYLFRKEGQNVTLSCEQNLNHDAMYWYRQDPGQGLRLIYYSQIVNDFQKGDIAEGYSVSREKKESFPLTVTSAQKNPTAFYLCASSVSGGASTDTQYFGPGTRLTVL.

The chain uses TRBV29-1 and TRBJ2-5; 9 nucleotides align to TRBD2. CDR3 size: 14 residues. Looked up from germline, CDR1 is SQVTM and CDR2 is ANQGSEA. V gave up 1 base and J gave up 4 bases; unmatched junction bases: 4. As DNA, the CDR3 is TGCAGCGTTGAAGGTAGCGGGAGTACAGAGACCCAGTACTTC. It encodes CSVEGSGSTETQYF.

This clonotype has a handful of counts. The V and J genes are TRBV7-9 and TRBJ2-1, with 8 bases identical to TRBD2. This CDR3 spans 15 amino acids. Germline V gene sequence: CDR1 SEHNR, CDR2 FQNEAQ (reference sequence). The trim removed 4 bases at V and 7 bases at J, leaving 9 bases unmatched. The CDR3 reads CASSSPPGGKNEQFF. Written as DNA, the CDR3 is TGTGCCAGCAGCTCCCCCCCGGGAGGGAAAAATGAGCAGTTCTTC.

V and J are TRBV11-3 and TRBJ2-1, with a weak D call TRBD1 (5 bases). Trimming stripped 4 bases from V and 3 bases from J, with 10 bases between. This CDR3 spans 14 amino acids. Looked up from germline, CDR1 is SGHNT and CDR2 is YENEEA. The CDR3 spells CASSSSGFYNEQFF. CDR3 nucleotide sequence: TGTGCCAGCAGCTCATCAGGGTTCTACAATGAGCAGTTCTTC.

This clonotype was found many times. Written as DNA, the CDR3 is TGTGCCAGCAGTGAACGTAGTATAGGACCAAACACCGGGGAGCTGTTTTTT. Translating gives CASSERSIGPNTGELFF. The chain carries TRBV6-1 and TRBJ2-2, with D hard to call. The germline gives CDR1 MNHNS, CDR2 SASEGT. CDR3 size: 17 residues. Trimming shortened V by 2 bases and J by 2 bases, and 15 bases separated the two germline ends.

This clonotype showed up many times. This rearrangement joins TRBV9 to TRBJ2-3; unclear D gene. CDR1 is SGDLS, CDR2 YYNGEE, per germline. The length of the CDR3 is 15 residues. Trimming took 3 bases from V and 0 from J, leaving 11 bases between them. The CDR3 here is CASSGRPSSTDTQYF. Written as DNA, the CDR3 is TGTGCCAGCAGCGGGCGCCCGTCTAGCACAGATACGCAGTATTTT.